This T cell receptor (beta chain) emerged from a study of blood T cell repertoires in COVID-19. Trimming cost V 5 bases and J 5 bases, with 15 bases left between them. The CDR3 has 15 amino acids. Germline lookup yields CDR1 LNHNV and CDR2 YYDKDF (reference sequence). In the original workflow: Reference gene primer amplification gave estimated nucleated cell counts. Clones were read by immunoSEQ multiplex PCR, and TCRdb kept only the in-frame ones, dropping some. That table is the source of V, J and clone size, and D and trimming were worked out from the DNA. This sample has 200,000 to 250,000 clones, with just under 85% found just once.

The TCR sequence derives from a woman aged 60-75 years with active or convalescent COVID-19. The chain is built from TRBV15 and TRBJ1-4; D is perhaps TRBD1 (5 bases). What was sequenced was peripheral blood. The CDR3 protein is CATSGRATVNEKLFF. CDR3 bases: TGTGCCACCAGCGGACGTGCGACAGTAAATGAAAAACTGTTTTTT.